The table lists the clone carrying this TCR beta chain with a few counts. The antigen is not known. The data stem from a study of beta chain features in type 1 diabetes. The study reverse transcribed the entire isolated RNA, so it sequenced expressed TCRB transcripts. Sequencing was performed with immunoSEQ multiplex PCR; in TCRdb, only in-frame clones are kept and a portion is missing. The data contain around 140,000 clones, 9% of them singletons. Study-level findings and limits: Type 1 diabetes patients had TCRB CDR3s that were shorter (moderately but significantly so) in all four CD4+ subsets.

The ends lost 4 bases at V and 3 bases at J; junction bases unmatched: 7. Germline V gene data show CDR1 as MGHDK and CDR2 as SYGVNS. The CDR3 contains 15 residues. Sequencing used central memory CD4+ T cells from blood. This sequence joins TRBV25-1 and TRBJ1-1, with 8 bases aligning to TRBD1. This receptor was taken from a young man with type 1 diabetes. The CDR3 spells CASSGSKQGDTEAFF. DNA for the CDR3: TGTGCCAGCAGTGGATCGAAACAGGGGGACACTGAAGCTTTCTTT.